Sequencing of this T cell receptor beta chain was carried out in a study of blood T cell repertoires in COVID-19. As for the study in general: The United States, Italy and Spain supplied acute and convalescent COVID-19 samples. The cDNA or gDNA used as material had been derived from T cells, B-cell-depleted T cells, or PBMCs.

Participant-reported clinical history was the basis for cohort assignment. The CDR3 covers 14 residues. J gave up 8 bases and V 0 bases, and 4 bases lay outside the gene matches. The germline V gene has CDR1 SGHRS and CDR2 YFSETQ. Original data processing: Amplification from reference gene primers served as the basis for estimated nucleated cell counts. Assay used: immunoSEQ multiplex PCR; TCRdb lists only in-frame clones, some missing. V, J and clone size are those of that table, while D and trimming were read from the DNA. The sample comprises around 400,000 clones, more than 85% of which are singletons, and more than 0.85% rests with the top ten.

Sequenced input: PBMCs or T cells enriched from blood (not recorded which). This chain links TRBV5-1 with TRBJ2-1; 8 nucleotides match TRBD2. This TCR was recovered from a woman in her thirties or forties who had been exposed to COVID-19. CDR3 in DNA: TGCGCCAGCAGCTTGGAAACGGGGGGGCATGAGCAGTTCTTC. It encodes CASSLETGGHEQFF.